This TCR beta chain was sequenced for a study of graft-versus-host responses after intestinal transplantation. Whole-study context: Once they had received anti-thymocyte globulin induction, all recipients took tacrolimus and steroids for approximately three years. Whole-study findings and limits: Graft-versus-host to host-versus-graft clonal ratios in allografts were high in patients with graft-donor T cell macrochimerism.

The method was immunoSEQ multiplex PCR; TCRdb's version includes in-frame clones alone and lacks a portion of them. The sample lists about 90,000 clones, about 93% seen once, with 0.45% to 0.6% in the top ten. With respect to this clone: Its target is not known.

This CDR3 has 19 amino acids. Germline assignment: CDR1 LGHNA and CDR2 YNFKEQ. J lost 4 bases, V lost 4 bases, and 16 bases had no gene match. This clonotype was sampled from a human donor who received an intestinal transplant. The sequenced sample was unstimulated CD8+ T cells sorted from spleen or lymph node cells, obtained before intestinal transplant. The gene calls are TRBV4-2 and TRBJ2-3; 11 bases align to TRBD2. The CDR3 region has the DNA TGTGCCAGCAGCCCCCTACCCAATACACTAGCGGGGGATGCAGATACGCAGTATTTT. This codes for CASSPLPNTLAGDADTQYF.